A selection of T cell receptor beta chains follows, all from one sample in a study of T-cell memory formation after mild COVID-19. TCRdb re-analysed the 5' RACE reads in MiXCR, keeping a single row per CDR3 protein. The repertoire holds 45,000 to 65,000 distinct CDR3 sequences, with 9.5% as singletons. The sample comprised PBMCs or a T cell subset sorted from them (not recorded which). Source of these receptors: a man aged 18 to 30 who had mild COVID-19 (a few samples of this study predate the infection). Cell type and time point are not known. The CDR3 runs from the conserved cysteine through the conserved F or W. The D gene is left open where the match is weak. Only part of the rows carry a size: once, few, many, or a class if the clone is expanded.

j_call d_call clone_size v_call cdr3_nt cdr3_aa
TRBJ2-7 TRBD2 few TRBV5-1 TGCGCCAGCAGCTTCGGGGGGGCCCACGACGAGCAGTACTTC CASSFGGAHDEQYF
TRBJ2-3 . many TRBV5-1 TGCGCCAGCAGCTTAGGGGGAACTAGCACAGATACGCAGTATTTT CASSLGGTSTDTQYF
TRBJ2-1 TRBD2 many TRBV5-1 TGCGCCAGCAGCTTGGTGACGGGACTAGCGGTCTACAATGAGCAGTTCTTC CASSLVTGLAVYNEQFF
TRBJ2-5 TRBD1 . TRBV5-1 TGCGCCAGCAGCTGGGCAGGACAGGGGCAAGAGACCCAGTACTTC CASSWAGQGQETQYF
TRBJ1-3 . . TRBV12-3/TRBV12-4 TGTGCCAGCACGAGGGGTGTACTTAGTGGAAACACCATATATTTT CASTRGVLSGNTIYF
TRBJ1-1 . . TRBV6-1 TGTGCCAGCAGTGCCGGGAACACTGAAGCTTTCTTT CASSAGNTEAFF
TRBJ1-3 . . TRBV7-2 TGTGCCAGCAGCTTAGTTTCAAGCTCTGGAAACACCATATATTTT CASSLVSSSGNTIYF
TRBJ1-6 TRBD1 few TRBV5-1 TGCGCCAGCAGTATAGACAGGGTAAAATCACCCCTCCACTTT CASSIDRVKSPLHF
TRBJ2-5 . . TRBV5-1 TGCGCCAGCAGCCCAGACGGGGCCCCTGCCAGGGGAACCCAGTACTTC CASSPDGAPARGTQYF
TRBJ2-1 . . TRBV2 TGTGCCAGCAGTGAAGGTCTACAGGGGCTTAGCGGGCAGTTCTTC CASSEGLQGLSGQFF
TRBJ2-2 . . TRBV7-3 TGTGCCAGCAGCTTAGTACAGGGTCCCGGGGAGCTGTTTTTT CASSLVQGPGELFF
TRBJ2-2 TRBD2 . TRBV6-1 TGTGCCAGCCTGGGACTAGCGTTCACCGGGGAGCTGTTTTTT CASLGLAFTGELFF
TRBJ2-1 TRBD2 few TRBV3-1 TGTGCCAGCAGCGTGGGACTAGCGGGAAACAATGAGCAGTTCTTC CASSVGLAGNNEQFF
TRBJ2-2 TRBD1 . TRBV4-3 TGCGCCAGCAGCCAGGCTAGCCCGGGACAGGGAATGGACACCGGGGAGCTGTTTTTT CASSQASPGQGMDTGELFF